The 10 T cell receptor beta chains below were found in one sample sequenced in a study of shared clonotypes between healthy human individuals. Naivety among CD8 cells was defined by CD45RO negativity and positive CCR7 selection, thereby excluding terminally differentiated effector memory CD45RA+ cells. The assay was immunoSEQ multiplex PCR, and TCRdb's table has in-frame clones only and misses some. The sample holds around 1.9 million clones; just over 90% are singletons and the top ten take under 2%. The sample was naive CD8+ T cells from PBMCs. These receptors came from a man aged 18 to 29 in good health. Some clones in this sample may be carry-over from other donors' samples.

The genes are TRBV5-4 and TRBJ1-5, with no clear D. The V end was cut by 1 base, the J end by 7 bases, with 12 bases between. Germline assignment: CDR1 SGHNT and CDR2 YYREEE (reference sequence). The CDR3 length is 14 residues. CDR3 residues: CASSLYGVGQPQHF. For the CDR3, the DNA is TGTGCCAGCAGCTTGTACGGGGTCGGGCAGCCCCAGCATTTT.

CDR3 DNA sequence: TGTGCCAGCAGTTCTTTAGGGGGAGCGGGACGGGAGACCCAGTACTTC. It is translated as CASSSLGGAGRETQYF. J is TRBJ2-5 and V is TRBV27; possibly TRBD2 for D (7 bases). CDR1 and CDR2 (germline): MNHEY, SMNVEV (reference sequence). The CDR3 contains 16 residues. The V gene lost 4 bases and the J gene lost 5 bases, with 20 bases spanning the gap.

This chain joins TRBV28 and TRBJ1-1; a possible D gene is TRBD1 (6 bases). Trimming took 6 bases from V and 4 from J, leaving 15 bases between them. Germline V gene lookup returns CDR1 MDHEN and CDR2 SYDVKM. CDR3 length: 14 amino acids. CDR3 loop: CASRPPGAGTEAFF. The DNA for the CDR3 is TGTGCCAGCAGACCACCGGGGGCAGGCACTGAAGCTTTCTTT.

The V call is TRBV27, the J call TRBJ1-1, with D possibly TRBD1 on 5 matching bases. Germline-derived CDR1 and CDR2 are MNHEY and SMNVEV (reference sequence). The CDR3 contains 13 residues. Trimming stripped 6 bases from V and 3 bases from J, with 11 bases between. The DNA of the CDR3 is TGTGCCAGCAGGTCGTTGGGGGACACTGAAGCTTTCTTT. The encoded protein is CASRSLGDTEAFF.

The chain is built from TRBV5-1 and TRBJ2-1; 8 bases match TRBD1. The CDR3 totals 16 residues. CDR1 is SGHRS and CDR2 is YFSETQ in the germline V gene. The V gene end was trimmed by 2 bases and the J gene end by 6 bases; junction bases not matched to a gene: 10. The CDR3 bases are TGCGCCAGCAGCTTCCGGACAGGGCAGGTTTTCAATGAGCAGTTCTTC. Protein: CASSFRTGQVFNEQFF.

The genes are TRBV4-1 and TRBJ2-5; TRBD1 is a possible D gene (5 bases). V was trimmed by 0 bases and J by 3 bases, leaving 8 bases between them. The germline V gene encodes CDR1 MGHRA and CDR2 YSYEKL. This CDR3 is 14 amino acids long. The CDR3 here is CASSQDYRKETQYF. CDR3 nucleotides: TGCGCCAGCAGCCAAGATTACAGGAAAGAGACCCAGTACTTC.

This chain links TRBV15 with TRBJ2-3; no firm D call. The germline V gene encodes CDR1 LNHNV and CDR2 YYDKDF (reference sequence). This CDR3 comprises 13 residues. Trimming took 2 bases from V and 7 from J, leaving 10 bases between them. The CDR3 DNA sequence: TGTGCCACCAGCAGAAATTCGCAAAATACGCAGTATTTT. Translation: CATSRNSQNTQYF.

This clone was picked up one time. This chain uses TRBV15 with TRBJ1-2; D perhaps matches TRBD1 (5 bases). CDR3 length equals 14 residues. Germline V gene lookup returns CDR1 LNHNV and CDR2 YYDKDF (reference sequence). Trimming pared 0 bases from V and 5 bases from J, leaving 10 bases between. For the CDR3, the DNA is TGTGCCACCAGCAGAGAGGCAGGGTCTTATGGCTACACCTTC. Translation: CATSREAGSYGYTF.

The V and J genes are TRBV6-6 and TRBJ2-1, with 9 bases that match TRBD2. The CDR3 is 16 residues long. V lost 2 bases and J lost 2; bases outside the gene matches: 4. Per germline, CDR1 MNHNY and CDR2 SVGAGI (reference sequence). The CDR3 nucleotides read TGTGCCAGCAGTTACGGCGGGAGGGCACCCTACAATGAGCAGTTCTTC. This translates into CASSYGGRAPYNEQFF.

V usage is TRBV29-1 and J usage is TRBJ1-1, with unresolved D. V was cut by 7 bases and J by 4 bases, with 7 bases left in between. This CDR3 has 10 residues. Germline CDR1 reads SQVTM; CDR2 reads ANQGSEA. The CDR3: CSALGTEAFF. CDR3 in DNA: TGCAGCGCGTTGGGCACTGAAGCTTTCTTT. Full variable domain (missing parts from reference TRBV29-1 and TRBJ1-1): SAVISQKPSRDICQRGTSLTIQCQVDSQVTMMFWYRQQPGQSLTLIATANQGSEATYESGFVIDKFPISRPNLTFSTLTVSNMSPEDSSIYLCSALGTEAFFGQGTRLTVV.